Each of the 3 T cell receptor beta chains below was sequenced from the same sample in a study of blood T cells in healthy people across ages. Primed by a sample-barcoded 5' primer and a J-beta primer mix, a second PCR proceeded for about 7 to 11 cycles. From the 5' RACE reads, TCRdb called clonotypes with MiXCR, one entry per CDR3 protein. The sample consists of hundreds of thousands of distinct CDR3 sequences, just over 55% of them appearing once. The source material was blood. The receptors here all came from a man aged 35 to 55 in good health.

As for this clonotype: A much larger clone differs from this one at a single base, so this may be a read error. V is TRBV6-2 or TRBV6-3 and J is TRBJ2-7; D gene uncertain. The CDR3 runs 12 residues. V dropped 6 bases and J dropped 3 bases, with 9 bases sitting between them. Germline loops: CDR1 MNHEY, CDR2 SVGEGT. The CDR3 sequence: CASSLTYYEQYF. The CDR3 DNA sequence: TGTGCCAGCAGCTTAACTTACTACGAGCAGTACTTC.

The rearrangement uses TRBV20-1 and TRBJ2-3; tentatively, D is TRBD1 (6 bases). Looked up from germline, CDR1 is DFQATT and CDR2 is SNEGSKA (reference sequence). The CDR3 consists of 16 residues. The ends were cut back, 1 base at V and 2 bases at J, with 16 bases in the middle. CDR3 amino acids: CSARALYGTSTDTQYF. DNA of the CDR3: TGCAGTGCTAGAGCCCTTTACGGGACATCCACAGATACGCAGTATTTT.

Details on this clonotype: A junction boundary mismatches the germline segment, possibly from a read error. The CDR3 spells CTSSLIWSRTEYSSGANVLTF. The CDR3 DNA follows: TGTACCAGCAGCTTAATATGGTCGCGGACAGAATACAGCTCTGGGGCCAACGTCCTGACTTTC. The V and J genes are TRBV7-8 and TRBJ2-6, with TRBD1 as a possible D gene (6 bases). This CDR3 is 21 amino acids long. CDR1 SGHVS and CDR2 FQNEAQ come from the germline V gene.